This T cell receptor beta chain was sequenced for a study of early T cells in non-severe SARS-CoV-2 infection. On the study more broadly: Sequenced material consisted of bulk RNA (from unsorted whole blood), and chains were unpaired.

Points from the study as a whole: VDJdb-based annotation leaned toward anti-spike CD8 responses and missed private and CD4 specificities.

In this sample, this clonotype is medium-sized. Its antigen is not known. Between the trimmed V and J ends, which lost 1 base and 2 bases, there was a span of 5 bases. There are 13 residues in the CDR3. Germline V lookup: CDR1 SGHTA, CDR2 FQGNSA. Unique molecular identifiers were attached to individual cDNA molecules. TCRdb used MiXCR to reprocess the 5' RACE reads, holding one entry per CDR3 protein. The data contain 11,000 or so distinct CDR3 sequences, roughly 4.4% of them singletons. J is TRBJ2-5 and V is TRBV7-2; D call uncertain. Sequenced material: whole blood. The source is an adult who was a healthcare worker with PCR-confirmed SARS-CoV-2 infection or an uninfected control (not recorded which). The CDR3 is CASSLVLQETQYF. The DNA of the CDR3 is TGTGCCAGCAGCTTAGTCCTACAAGAGACCCAGTACTTC.